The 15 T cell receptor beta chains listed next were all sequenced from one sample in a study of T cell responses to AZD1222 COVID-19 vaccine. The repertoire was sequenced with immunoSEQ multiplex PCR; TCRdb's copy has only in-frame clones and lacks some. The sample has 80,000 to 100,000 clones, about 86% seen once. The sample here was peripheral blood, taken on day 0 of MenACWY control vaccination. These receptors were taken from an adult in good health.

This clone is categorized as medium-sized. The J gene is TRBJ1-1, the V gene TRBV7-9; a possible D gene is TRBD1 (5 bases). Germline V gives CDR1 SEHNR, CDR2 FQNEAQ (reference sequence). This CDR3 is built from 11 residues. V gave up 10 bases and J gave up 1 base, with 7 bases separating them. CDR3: CATQGNTEAFF. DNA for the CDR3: TGTGCCACGCAGGGGAACACTGAAGCTTTCTTT.

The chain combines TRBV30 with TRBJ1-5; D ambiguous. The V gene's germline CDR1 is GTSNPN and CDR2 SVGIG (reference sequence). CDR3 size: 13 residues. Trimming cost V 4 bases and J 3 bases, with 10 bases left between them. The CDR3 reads CAWNFQDNQPQHF. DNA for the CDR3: TGTGCCTGGAACTTCCAGGACAATCAGCCCCAGCATTTT.

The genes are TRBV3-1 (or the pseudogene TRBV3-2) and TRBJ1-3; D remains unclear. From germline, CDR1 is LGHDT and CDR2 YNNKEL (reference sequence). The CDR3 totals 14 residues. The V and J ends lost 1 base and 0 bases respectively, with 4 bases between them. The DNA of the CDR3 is TGTGCCAGCAGCCAAGCAGGCTCTGGAAACACCATATATTTT. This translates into CASSQAGSGNTIYF.

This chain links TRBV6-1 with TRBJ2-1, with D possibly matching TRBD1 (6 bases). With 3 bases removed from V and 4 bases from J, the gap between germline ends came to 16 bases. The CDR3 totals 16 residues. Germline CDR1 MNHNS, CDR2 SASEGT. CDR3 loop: CASSENRDIVYNEQFF. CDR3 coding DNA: TGTGCCAGCAGTGAGAACCGGGACATCGTGTACAATGAGCAGTTCTTC.

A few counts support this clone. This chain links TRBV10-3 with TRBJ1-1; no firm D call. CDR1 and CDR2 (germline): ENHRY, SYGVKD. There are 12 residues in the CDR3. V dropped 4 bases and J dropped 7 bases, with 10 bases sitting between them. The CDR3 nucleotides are TGTGCCATCAGTGGCCAGGACGGTGAAGCTTTCTTT. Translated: CAISGQDGEAFF.

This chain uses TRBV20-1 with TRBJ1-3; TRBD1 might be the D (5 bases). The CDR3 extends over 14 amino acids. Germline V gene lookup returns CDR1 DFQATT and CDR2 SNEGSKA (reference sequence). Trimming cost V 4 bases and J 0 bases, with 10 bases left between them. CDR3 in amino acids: CSAIDSPSGNTIYF. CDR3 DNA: TGCAGTGCTATTGACAGCCCCTCTGGAAACACCATATATTTT.

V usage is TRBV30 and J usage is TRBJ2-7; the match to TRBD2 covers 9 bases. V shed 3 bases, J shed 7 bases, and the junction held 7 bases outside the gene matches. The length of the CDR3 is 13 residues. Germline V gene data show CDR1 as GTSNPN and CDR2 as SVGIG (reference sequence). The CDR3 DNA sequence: TGTGCCTGGAGGAGCTTAGCGGGGGCTGAGCAGTACTTC. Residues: CAWRSLAGAEQYF.

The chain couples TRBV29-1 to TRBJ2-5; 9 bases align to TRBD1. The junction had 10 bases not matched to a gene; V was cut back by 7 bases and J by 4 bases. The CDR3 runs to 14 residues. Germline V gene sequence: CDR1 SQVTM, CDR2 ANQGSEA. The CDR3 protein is CSEWTGVVGETQYF. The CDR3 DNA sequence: TGCAGCGAGTGGACAGGGGTCGTCGGAGAGACCCAGTACTTC.

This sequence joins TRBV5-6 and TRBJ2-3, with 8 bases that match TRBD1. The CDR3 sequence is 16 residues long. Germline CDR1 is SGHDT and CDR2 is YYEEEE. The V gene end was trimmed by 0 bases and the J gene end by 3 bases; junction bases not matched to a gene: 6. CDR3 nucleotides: TGTGCCAGCAGCTTGGGGACAGGGAGGTATACAGATACGCAGTATTTT. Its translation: CASSLGTGRYTDTQYF.

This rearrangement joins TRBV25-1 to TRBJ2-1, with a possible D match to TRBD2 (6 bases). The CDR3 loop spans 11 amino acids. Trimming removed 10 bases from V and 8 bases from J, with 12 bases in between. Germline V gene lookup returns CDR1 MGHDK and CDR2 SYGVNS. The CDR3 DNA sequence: TGTGCCACCTCACCGGGGGATGAGCAGTTCTTC. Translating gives CATSPGDEQFF.

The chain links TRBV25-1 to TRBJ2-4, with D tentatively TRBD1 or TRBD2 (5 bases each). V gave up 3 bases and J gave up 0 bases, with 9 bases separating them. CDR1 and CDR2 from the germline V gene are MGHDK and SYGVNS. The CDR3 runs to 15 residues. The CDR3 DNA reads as TGTGCCAGCAGTGATCCCGGGACAGCCAAAAACATTCAGTACTTC. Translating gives CASSDPGTAKNIQYF.

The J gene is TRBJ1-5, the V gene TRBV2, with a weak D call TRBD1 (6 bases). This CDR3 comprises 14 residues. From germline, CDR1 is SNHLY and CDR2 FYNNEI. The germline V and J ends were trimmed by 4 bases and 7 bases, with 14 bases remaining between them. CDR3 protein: CASSGRTVGQPQHF. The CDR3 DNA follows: TGTGCCAGCAGTGGAAGGACAGTGGGACAGCCCCAGCATTTT.

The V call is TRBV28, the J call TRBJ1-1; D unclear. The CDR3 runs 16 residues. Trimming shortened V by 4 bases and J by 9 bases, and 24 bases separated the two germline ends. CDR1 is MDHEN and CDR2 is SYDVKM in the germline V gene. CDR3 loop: CASSSPRSGKRNKAFF. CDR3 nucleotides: TGTGCCAGCAGTTCGCCGAGGAGTGGGAAGAGGAACAAAGCTTTCTTT.

In nucleotides, the CDR3 is TGTGCCTGCTCACAGAACAATGAGCAGTTCTTC. The encoded protein is CACSQNNEQFF. The J gene is TRBJ2-1, the V gene TRBV30; D uncertain. Trimming took off 6 bases at V and 5 bases at J, with 8 bases between the two ends. The CDR3 contains 11 residues. Germline CDR1 is GTSNPN and CDR2 is SVGIG (reference sequence).

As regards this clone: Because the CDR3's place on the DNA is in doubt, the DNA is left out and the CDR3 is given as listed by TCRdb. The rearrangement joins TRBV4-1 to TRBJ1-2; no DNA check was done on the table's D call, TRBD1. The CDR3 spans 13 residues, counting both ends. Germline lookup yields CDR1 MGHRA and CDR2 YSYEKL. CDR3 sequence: CASSQVAWGPGTF.